This T cell receptor (beta chain) was profiled in a study of cytomegalovirus exposure and HLA in healthy donors (dated by TCRdb to 2015 to 2018). With respect to the entire study: In an earlier analysis of roughly 500 of the donors, 250 to 350 Gb of sequence data and some 100 million unique TCR beta sequences from about 190 million T cells were reported. Around 330 gigabases of sequencing data and tens of millions of unique TCR sequences made up an early release that covered fewer than 650 HLA-typed donors. Among the roughly 370 genotyped donors, about 85% belonged to the genetic ancestry cluster associated with self-reported Caucasian donors. The study aimed to test whether cataloging public T cell receptors could reveal signatures of past pathogen exposure. The T cell repertoires of 700 or so subjects were profiled by immunosequencing and related to cytomegalovirus serostatus. Besides the first cohort of approximately 710 subjects, a separate validation cohort made up of some 110 different subjects was used. To predict cytomegalovirus infection status, the study brought together high-throughput TCR immunosequencing, statistical association of individual TCRs with disease status, and machine learning. A later analysis re-examined previously published TCR beta repertoires from several hundred donors and added high-resolution HLA genotyping to investigate patterns of TCR occurrence. In the later analysis, no new phenotypic data were used to find candidate immune exposures; instead, reliance was placed on TCR beta sequences and their occurrence across donors. An earlier analysis of around 540 of the donors applied high-throughput TCR beta sequencing to assess whether each TCR beta V gene segment acted as functional or pseudogenic. Donor age, sex, ethnicity and CMV serostatus were compiled alongside the repertoire data. A later genetic analysis took genome-wide SNP genotypes for about 65% of the 666 donors and used that subset as a discovery cohort. All discovery cohort repertoires had been generated using a single sequencing platform. Both class I and class II loci were covered by HLA typing, at four-digit resolution. Typing coverage differed by locus: A, B, C, DRB1 and DQB1 were typed in about 629-640 donors, DQA1 in 500 to 550, DPA1 in 600 to 610, and DPB1 in 472. Several DR-DQ haplotypes were treated as single units for association and clustering because of strong linkage in the cohort. Among a few hundred genotyped donors of the cohort, an average of approximately 240,000 unique TCR beta nucleotide sequences were sequenced per donor, 15% to 20% of them non-productive. What the study reported, not specific to this receptor: Compared with equally common non-associated chains, HLA-associated TCR beta chains in a later analysis were more clonally expanded and had lower generation probabilities. In a later genetic analysis, fewer N-insertions in productive TCRs were reported among donors in an Asian-associated ancestry cluster than the roughly 640-donor mean. In a later analysis, TCR association rates were found to vary across HLA loci, with the most associated TCRs seen for DRB1 alleles and the fewest for HLA-C alleles. According to a later analysis, most CMV-associated TCR beta chains appeared to be HLA-restricted, and the HLA associations seemed to be driven largely by CMV exposure. In vitro tests confirmed that three of the cytomegalovirus-associated TCR beta chains recognize cytomegalovirus antigens. The 87-base-pair reads could not distinguish some IMGT-functional V segments, including TRBV6-2 and TRBV6-3, so those segments were excluded. Seventeen rarely observed V segments, including chromosome 9 orphons, were excluded from the earlier analysis of a few hundred of the donors because counts were too low. Only TCR beta chains were sequenced in this cohort, and the absence of alpha or paired-chain data limited detectable features. CMV serostatus was the only immune exposure information available for the cohort. According to a later analysis, parvovirus B19, influenza, CMV and Epstein-Barr virus appeared linked to several top co-occurrence clusters. The sequencing pipeline was judged likely to have produced a cluster of highly shared sequence variants as a technical artifact. Specific HLA alleles were associated with 15,000 to 20,000 TCR beta sequences at a false discovery rate of 0.05 in a later analysis. Correlated functional status among segregating V segments might be attributable to linkage disequilibrium, but an unknown experimental factor could not be ruled out. While some public TCRs were present in many individuals, most TCR sequences turned up only very rarely across donors. In an earlier analysis of about 600 of the donors, most TCR beta V segments appeared in productive rearrangements about 87% or about 30% of the time, broadly matching IMGT annotations. Sequencing depth was assumed to be roughly uniform across donors in the presence/absence analyses, though that assumption may not hold. A further reported finding was that TCR beta sequences accurately predicted the HLA-A and HLA-B alleles for most subjects in the first cohort. The authors suggested that the approach could potentially be extended to other disease states and immunological phenotypes. The classifier was reported to diagnose cytomegalovirus status with high specificity and sensitivity in both the original cohort and the validation cohort. Because HLA typing was unavailable for some donors at each locus, only the typed subset was used in association tests. In a later genetic analysis, a missense DCLRE1C variant was associated with V-gene and J-gene trimming of TCR beta chains, and the association was replicated in an independent cohort. Strong co-occurrence of HLA alleles, especially DR and DQ, made assigning TCR associations to individual alleles difficult. The study listed 150 to 200 TCR beta chains as associated with cytomegalovirus.

The library relied on the immunoSEQ multiplex PCR assay. For the multiplex PCR, a mixture combining 60 forward primers for TCR Vbeta segments and 13 reverse primers for TCR Jbeta segments was used. Amplification of the CDR3 region of rearranged TCR beta genes was performed with a multiplex PCR assay on genomic DNA. The Illumina HiSeq System was used to sequence the amplified TCR beta libraries as 87-base-pair reads. Regarding the original processing steps: A later analysis counted about 76 million unique TCR beta chains across the 640 or so repertoires, and roughly 10 million of these chains were shared by at least two donors. A nearest-neighbor algorithm error-corrected the raw reads and collapsed the reads into unique sequences, merging closely related sequences to remove PCR and sequencing errors. V, D and J gene segments were assigned by aligning CDR3 sequences to IMGT reference sequences. For a sequence to be retained, a match of at least six nucleotides to both a V gene segment and a J gene segment was required. Rearrangements were called productive when the CDR3 lacked stop codons and stayed in frame with V and J; all others were non-productive. CDR3 was defined according to IMGT convention as the region running from the second conserved V-encoded cysteine to the conserved J-encoded phenylalanine. The earlier analysis of about 640 of the donors excluded any sequence lacking an unambiguous match to a single V gene segment. In an earlier analysis of about 590 of the donors, a V segment was called functional when productive rearrangements were above 56.7%, and segregating when the standard deviation between donors exceeded 5%. A statistical classification framework was built for diagnosing cytomegalovirus status from the catalog of TCR beta chain sequences. V and J gene assignment, in a later analysis, came from comparing TCR nucleotide sequences with IMGT/GENE-DB human TR gene sequences. A later analysis assigned CDR3 sequences and most-parsimonious VDJ recombination scenarios with the TCRdist pipeline. In a later analysis, every TCR beta chain was defined by the combination of its CDR3 amino acid sequence and its V-gene family, and reads without a unique V-gene family were dropped. In a later analysis, some 600 highly shared, low-generation-probability nucleotide sequences were removed to address suspected cross-contamination and a sequencing artifact. In a later analysis, a clonal expansion index for each public chain was calculated from normalized within-repertoire ranks of inferred template counts. In a later analysis, generation probabilities were computed with a VDJ recombination model fitted to out-of-frame rearrangements, and the resulting probabilities were checked against IGoR. A later analysis scored TCR-TCR, TCR-HLA and TCR-CMV co-occurrence with hypergeometric tests, applying a repertoire-size bias correction to TCR pairs. False discovery rates were estimated in a later analysis by permuting HLA or CMV assignments 20 times. A later analysis grouped co-occurring TCRs with DBSCAN, adding TCRdist sequence similarity when clustering within HLA-allele-positive subsets. Repertoires with fewer than 30,000 or more than 120,000 public chains, plus five repertoires with anomalous nucleotide sharing, were excluded from co-occurrence clustering. TCRdb carries this immuneACCESS record with in-frame sequences only. Its versions omit some clonotypes, under half of them owing to an unresolved V gene in the studies checked, with the rest unexplained. Clone size and the V and J calls come from that table; the DNA yielded D and trimming. Present in this sample are over 130,000 clones, more than 75% of which were seen just once. The top ten constitute roughly 3.6% of the sample.

Including the terminal cysteine and phenylalanine, the CDR3 comprises 14 residues. Just CDR3 DNA is preserved here, 42 bases in frame from base 1. The CDR1 and CDR2 encoded by the germline V gene (reference sequence) are SGHNT and YYREEE. The cohort was made up of under 800 healthy bone marrow donors. At the time of sampling, all cohort members were nominally healthy, though unrecorded immune exposures were likely present. CMV serostatus was recorded as positive for 250 to 300 and negative for about half of the 666 cohort members, whereas no CMV serostatus was recorded for the donor in question. Each donor provided a peripheral blood sample, and peripheral blood mononuclear cells were used for TCR beta sequencing. Genomic DNA was extracted from the blood cell samples with the Qiagen DNeasy Blood Extraction Kit. As to this clone: Its antigen is unknown. The sample holds no much larger clone one base away, and base qualities are not on file.

Rearrangement joined TRBV5-4 to TRBJ2-3; the central 11 bases match TRBD1. The sequencing input was PBMCs. This TCR was sampled from a human donor in good health. The DNA sequence is TGTGCAGGGGGGACAGGGGGTTCTACAGATACGCAGTATTTT. This is translated as CAGGTGGSTDTQYF. Outside the CDR3, residues come from the reference TRBV5-4 and TRBJ2-3 proteins, so the full variable domain is: ETGVTQSPTHLIKTRGQQVTLRCSSQSGHNTVSWYQQALGQGPQFIFQYYREEENGRGNFPPRFSGLQFPNYSSELNVNALELDDSALYLCAGGTGGSTDTQYFGPGTRLTVL.